Below are 11 T cell receptor beta chains sequenced from a single sample in a study of blood T cells in healthy people across ages (dated by TCRdb to between 2014 and 2017). Library preparation used 5' RACE. Sequencing relied on an Illumina HiSeq 2500. A second PCR of roughly 7 to 11 cycles was performed with a sample-barcoded 5' primer and a J-beta primer mix. Using fastp at Q25 and MiXCR, TCRdb reprocessed the public reads and kept productive beta chains. Identical CDR3 protein sequences are pooled into one entry, listed with their most common genes and DNA. The sample table records 980,000 or so distinct CDR3 sequences; 40% to 60% of these occur just once. The ten largest clones represent over 10% of the sample. What was sequenced was blood. The receptors originated from a man in his thirties or forties in good health.

The chain couples TRBV2 to TRBJ2-3; D is ambiguous. V was cut by 5 bases and J by 2 bases, with 14 bases left in between. The CDR3 consists of 15 residues. The germline V gene has CDR1 SNHLY and CDR2 FYNNEI. The CDR3 nucleotides read TGTGCCAGCAGTTTAGGGAACAGATACACAGATACGCAGTATTTT. Translated: CASSLGNRYTDTQYF.

The rearrangement joins TRBV27 to TRBJ1-5, with D possibly matching TRBD1 (6 bases). The germline CDR1 and CDR2 sequences are MNHEY and SMNVEV (reference sequence). The ends were cut back, 8 bases at V and 2 bases at J, with 16 bases in the middle. This CDR3 is built from 15 residues. CDR3 nucleotides: TGTGCCAGCGTACCTCCTTCAGGGGGCAATCAGCCCCAGCATTTT. It translates to CASVPPSGGNQPQHF.

The table lists this clonotype with a few counts. The chain recombines TRBV7-2 with TRBJ2-7; the D is unclear. The V gene lost 5 bases and the J gene lost 0 bases, with 11 bases spanning the gap. The CDR3 runs 14 residues. CDR1 and CDR2 (germline): SGHTA, FQGNSA. The CDR3 DNA sequence: TGTGCCAGCAGCCCACGACCGAGCTCCTACGAGCAGTACTTC. Protein sequence: CASSPRPSSYEQYF.

The CDR3 sequence: CASSPANRNTEAFF. CDR3 sequence (DNA): TGTGCCAGCAGCCCGGCTAATCGGAACACTGAAGCTTTCTTT. This chain uses TRBV6-6 with TRBJ1-1; unclear D gene. Germline CDR1 is MNHNY and CDR2 is SVGAGI (reference sequence). The V and J ends lost 6 bases and 1 base respectively, with 12 bases between them. The CDR3 length is 14 residues.

This clonotype was counted only a few times. The rearrangement joins TRBV10-3 to TRBJ2-3, with 7 bases aligning to TRBD1. Germline V gene lookup returns CDR1 ENHRY and CDR2 SYGVKD. There are 14 residues in the CDR3. V lost 4 bases and J lost 5; bases outside the gene matches: 6. CDR3 in amino acids: CAISVAGGRDTQYF. In nucleotides, the CDR3 is TGTGCCATCAGTGTCGCAGGGGGAAGAGATACGCAGTATTTT.

This chain uses TRBV15 with TRBJ2-5; no clear D. From germline, CDR1 is LNHNV and CDR2 YYDKDF (reference sequence). CDR3 length: 15 amino acids. V lost 0 bases and J 2 bases, leaving 10 bases between the germline ends. The CDR3 protein is CATSRDGTAQETQYF. As DNA, the CDR3 is TGTGCCACCAGCAGAGATGGAACAGCGCAAGAGACCCAGTACTTC.

The chain joins TRBV20-1 to TRBJ2-7; TRBD1 might be the D (6 bases). Germline V CDR1 and CDR2: DFQATT, SNEGSKA (reference sequence). Trimming removed 3 bases from V and 2 bases from J, with 11 bases in between. The CDR3 has 13 residues. In nucleotides, the CDR3 is TGCAGTGCTAGGGGACAAGCCCCCTACGAGCAGTACTTC. Amino acid sequence: CSARGQAPYEQYF.

This rearrangement joins TRBV4-1 to TRBJ1-1, with D tentatively TRBD1 (5 bases). From germline, CDR1 is MGHRA and CDR2 YSYEKL. V was pared by 7 bases and J by 2 bases, with 14 bases between. The CDR3 covers 14 residues. As DNA, the CDR3 is TGCGCCAGCACCTACCTTACAGGCAACACTGAAGCTTTCTTT. Its protein product is CASTYLTGNTEAFF.

The rearrangement uses TRBV3-1 and TRBJ1-1; D unresolved. Germline V gives CDR1 LGHDT, CDR2 YNNKEL (reference sequence). Trimming removed 0 bases at V and 6 bases at J, with 8 bases between. There are 13 residues in the CDR3. CDR3 sequence (DNA): TGTGCCAGCAGCCAAGATGTGGCTTCTGAAGCTTTCTTT. This encodes CASSQDVASEAFF.

This clonotype was counted only a few times. In DNA form, the CDR3 reads TGCAGCGTTAAGACCGACCTTAACTATGGCTACACCTTC. Translation: CSVKTDLNYGYTF. The chain has TRBV29-1 and TRBJ1-2; D remains ambiguous. Germline values: CDR1 SQVTM, CDR2 ANQGSEA. The CDR3 has 13 residues. Trimming shortened V by 5 bases and J by 1 base, and 11 bases separated the two germline ends. Using reference TRBV29-1 and TRBJ1-2 for the parts outside the CDR3, the full variable domain is SAVISQKPSRDICQRGTSLTIQCQVDSQVTMMFWYRQQPGQSLTLIATANQGSEATYESGFVIDKFPISRPNLTFSTLTVSNMSPEDSSIYLCSVKTDLNYGYTFGSGTRLTVV.

To note about this clonotype: One junction end does not reproduce the germline sequence, and a read error may be involved. The DNA for the CDR3 is TGTGCCAGCTGCCAAGTTGGTGGCTACACCTTC. Its translation: CASCQVGGYTF. The V and J genes are TRBV3-1 and TRBJ1-2; no reliable D call. CDR1 LGHDT and CDR2 YNNKEL come from the germline V gene (reference sequence). The CDR3 sequence is 11 residues long.